These T cell receptor beta chains were read from a single sample in a study of T cells in Graves' hyperthyroidism and ophthalmopathy. TCRdb re-called the multiplex PCR reads with MiXCR, one entry per CDR3 protein. The repertoire holds hundreds of thousands of distinct CDR3 sequences, with 38% as singletons. Input material: blood. The source of these receptors is a man in his late teens or twenties with Graves' hyperthyroidism. Both conserved end residues are part of each CDR3. A D gene is named only where the DNA matches it firmly. A row's size may be missing; if present it is once, few, many or a size class.

d_call j_call v_call clone_size cdr3_nt cdr3_aa
- TRBJ2-5 TRBV20-1 many TGCAGTGCTAGCGGGGCGGGAGAGACCCAGTACTTC CSASGAGETQYF
- TRBJ2-5 TRBV7-9 - TGTGCCAGCTCACCAGGCCTCGGGGCGGGAGAGACCCAGTACTTC CASSPGLGAGETQYF
- TRBJ1-3 TRBV11-2 few TGTGCCAGCTCGCGACCGGGATATGGAAACACCATATATTTT CASSRPGYGNTIYF
- TRBJ2-7 TRBV20-1 many TGCAGTGCTAGAGCAGTCGGACAGTTCCACGAGCAGTACTTC CSARAVGQFHEQYF
- TRBJ1-5 TRBV7-7 - TGTGCTAGCAGCTTCTGGGGAACTCAAAAGGGAAGCAATCAGCCCCAGCATTTT CASSFWGTQKGSNQPQHF
- TRBJ2-2 TRBV5-6 few TGTGCCAGCAGGGGATGGAGGAACACCGGGGAGCTGTTTTTT CASRGWRNTGELFF
- TRBJ2-5 TRBV5-1 - TGCGCCAGCAGCCTACAAGGGACTGGCGGGATGGAGACCCAGTACTTC CASSLQGTGGMETQYF
- TRBJ1-1 TRBV5-6 - TGTGCCAGCAGCCGTCCCCAGGGCCAGAGCACTGAAGCTTTCTTT CASSRPQGQSTEAFF
TRBD2 TRBJ2-5 TRBV25-1 - TGTGCCAGCAGTTTTGGAGCGGGGGGGCAAGAGACCCAGTACTTC CASSFGAGGQETQYF
TRBD1 TRBJ1-5 TRBV15 - TGTGCCACCAGCAGCCCGGGACAGAGAAGCAATCAGCCCCAGCATTTT CATSSPGQRSNQPQHF
- TRBJ2-7 TRBV7-2 once TGTGCCAGCAGCCAAGACCAGGACGGAATCTACGAGCAGTACTTC CASSQDQDGIYEQYF
- TRBJ1-5 TRBV19 many TGTGCCAGTAGACCTCAGTGGGGGAGGAATCAGCCCCAGCATTTT CASRPQWGRNQPQHF
- TRBJ1-2 TRBV20-1 - TGCAGTGCTAGTGGTTTGGGAGGGGGAGGCTATGGCTACACCTTC CSASGLGGGGYGYTF
- TRBJ1-1 TRBV20-1 - TGCAGTGAGCGGGGGGGGGGGAACACTGAAGCTTTCTTT CSERGGGNTEAFF
TRBD1 TRBJ1-1 TRBV5-6 few TGTGCCAGCAGCTTAAGGGGGCTTGGCACTGAAGCTTTCTTT CASSLRGLGTEAFF
TRBD1 TRBJ2-7 TRBV29-1 many TGCAGCGTACCCGGGACAGACAACCGGGAGCAGTACTTC CSVPGTDNREQYF
- TRBJ2-7 TRBV20-1 many TGCAGTGCTAGGTGGGGGAGGACCTACGAGCAGTACTTC CSARWGRTYEQYF